Each of the 31 T cell receptor beta chains below was sequenced from the same sample in a study of vaccination and CD4 T cells after COVID-19. At the Johns Hopkins FTIC core, DNA taken from cultured CD4+ T cells was sequenced by way of the Oncomine TCR Beta short-read assay. TCRdb analysed the PCR reads with MiXCR anew, one entry per CDR3 protein. The repertoire holds roughly 9,800 distinct CDR3 sequences, with around 40% as singletons. The treatment denotes: approximately 9-day PBMC culture with coronavirus spike peptide pools or control peptides (ViraFEST assay). Researchers collected the unexposed donor's CD4+ T cells before the COVID-19 pandemic (2011-2018). No antigen has been assigned to these receptors. Specimen: CD4+ T cells from blood, cultured in vitro. These receptors were taken from a human donor in good health.

V is TRBV2 and J is TRBJ2-5; 7 bases fit TRBD1. V lost 6 bases and J lost 4; bases outside the gene matches: 11. The CDR3 length is 15 residues. The germline CDR1 and CDR2 sequences are SNHLY and FYNNEI. This chain's CDR3 is CASRSQGSLTETQYF. The CDR3 DNA follows: TGTGCCAGCAGGTCACAGGGGAGCTTAACAGAGACCCAGTACTTC.

The V gene is TRBV6-1, the J gene TRBJ2-2; 8 bases fit TRBD2. The length of the CDR3 is 16 residues. V lost 3 bases, J lost 7 bases, and 10 bases stayed unmatched. Germline CDR1 reads MNHNS; CDR2 reads SASEGT. CDR3 amino acids: CASSDLAGSGGGELFF. The CDR3 DNA sequence: TGTGCCAGCAGTGACCTTGCGGGAAGCGGGGGCGGGGAGCTGTTTTTT.

The chain carries TRBV20-1 and TRBJ2-3; the D gene could be TRBD1 or TRBD2 (5 bases each). Trimming removed 6 bases at V and 6 bases at J, with 13 bases between. Germline lookup yields CDR1 DFQATT and CDR2 SNEGSKA (reference sequence). This CDR3 contains 12 residues. This CDR3 is CSAEGSEDTQYF. The CDR3, as DNA: TGCAGTGCAGAGGGGAGTGAGGATACGCAGTATTTT.

The genes are TRBV7-6 and TRBJ2-1, with TRBD2 as a possible D gene (5 bases). Trimming stripped 5 bases from V and 9 bases from J, with 14 bases between. Germline V CDR1 and CDR2: SGHVS, FNYEAQ. The CDR3 is made up of 13 amino acids. Here the CDR3 DNA reads TGTGCCAGCAGCCCAGGACTTATGGGTGAGCAGTTCTTC. Translation gives CASSPGLMGEQFF.

The chain uses TRBV20-1 and TRBJ1-2; D gene unclear. In germline, CDR1 is DFQATT, CDR2 SNEGSKA (reference sequence). Between the trimmed V and J ends, which lost 6 bases and 0 bases, there was a span of 11 bases. This CDR3 region has 13 residues. This CDR3 reads CSAQTAANYGYTF. The CDR3 nucleotides are TGCAGTGCGCAGACGGCCGCTAACTATGGCTACACCTTC.

Details on this clonotype: One end of the junction varies from germline; a read error may be responsible. The chain uses TRBV4-3 and TRBJ1-3; D perhaps matches TRBD1 (6 bases). The CDR3 is 15 amino acids. Germline values: CDR1 LGHNA, CDR2 YSLEER. The CDR3 DNA reads TGCGCCAGCAGTCAAGCGGGGGGGCCTGGAAACACCATATATTTT. It codes for CASSQAGGPGNTIYF.

The chain carries TRBV7-2 and TRBJ2-2; possibly TRBD1 for D (6 bases). This CDR3 is built from 15 residues. The germline CDR1 and CDR2 sequences are SGHTA and FQGNSA. Trimming stripped 6 bases from V and 1 base from J, with 12 bases between. The CDR3 region has the DNA TGTGCCAGCAGGCCTGGGACATTGAACACCGGGGAGCTGTTTTTT. Translated: CASRPGTLNTGELFF.

The chain couples TRBV5-4 to TRBJ2-3; 13 bases agree with TRBD2. The CDR3 is 16 amino acids. The J segment lost 4 bases and the V segment lost 4 bases, leaving 6 bases of the junction unmatched. Per the germline V gene, CDR1 is SGHNT and CDR2 is YYREEE (reference sequence). CDR3 amino acids: CASSLGTSGAADTQYF. The CDR3 DNA reads as TGTGCCAGCAGCCTCGGGACTAGCGGGGCGGCAGATACGCAGTATTTT.

This chain connects TRBV20-1 to TRBJ2-1; 10 nucleotides match TRBD2. The CDR3 extends over 15 amino acids. In germline, CDR1 is DFQATT, CDR2 SNEGSKA (reference sequence). J was trimmed by 8 bases and V by 3 bases; bases with no gene match: 10. CDR3: CSASPGSGGGYEQFF. DNA of the CDR3: TGCAGTGCTAGCCCTGGCAGCGGGGGGGGGTATGAGCAGTTCTTC.

This clonotype was found a few times. V usage is TRBV20-1 and J usage is TRBJ2-5, with D tentatively TRBD1 or TRBD2 (5 bases each). V was shortened by 0 bases and J by 5 bases, with 13 bases between the two germline ends. Germline V gives CDR1 DFQATT, CDR2 SNEGSKA (reference sequence). CDR3 length equals 14 residues. Here the CDR3 DNA reads TGCAGTGCTAGAGATTGGACGAGGGACGAGACCCAGTACTTC. It is translated as CSARDWTRDETQYF.

This clonotype is deemed medium-sized (0.01 to 0.1%). This sequence joins TRBV6-1 and TRBJ1-1; the D gene is possibly TRBD1 (6 bases). The CDR3 loop spans 13 amino acids. V lost 7 bases and J 5 bases, leaving 14 bases between the germline ends. Germline-derived CDR1 and CDR2 are MNHNS and SASEGT. As DNA, the CDR3 is TGTGCCAGCACCGGGGGCGTATGGACTGAAGCTTTCTTT. It yields the protein CASTGGVWTEAFF.

This clonotype was picked up a small number of times. The V gene is TRBV6-1, the J gene TRBJ1-2, with D uncertain. The germline V gene has CDR1 MNHNS and CDR2 SASEGT. Between the trimmed V and J ends, which lost 1 base and 1 base, there was a span of 10 bases. This CDR3 contains 15 residues. DNA for the CDR3: TGTGCCAGCAGTGAAGTCTCTCCCCTTAACTATGGCTACACCTTC. This encodes CASSEVSPLNYGYTF.

In this sample, this clonotype turned up a few times. The genes are TRBV11-2 and TRBJ1-6; perhaps TRBD1 as D (6 bases). Germline loops: CDR1 SGHAT, CDR2 FQNNGV. The CDR3 contains 15 residues. Trimming cost V 6 bases and J 0 bases, with 9 bases left between them. The CDR3 here is CASRLRGSYNSPLHF. The DNA for the CDR3 is TGTGCCAGCAGACTCAGGGGCTCCTATAATTCACCCCTCCACTTT.

The chain employs TRBV6-2 or TRBV6-3 and TRBJ1-5; a possible D gene is TRBD1 (6 bases). The CDR3 is 15 amino acids. Trimming left V 2 bases short and J 4 bases short, with 12 bases between. Germline values: CDR1 MNHEY, CDR2 SVGEGT. The CDR3 reads CASSYGGLRNQPQHF. DNA for the CDR3: TGTGCCAGCAGTTACGGGGGGCTTCGGAATCAGCCCCAGCATTTT.

This chain connects TRBV2 to TRBJ2-7; D is unclear. In germline, CDR1 is SNHLY, CDR2 FYNNEI. The CDR3 length is 13 residues. V was shortened by 4 bases and J by 3 bases, with 10 bases between the two germline ends. The CDR3 reads CASSVRALYEQYF. CDR3 DNA: TGTGCCAGCAGTGTACGGGCACTCTACGAGCAGTACTTC.

This clonotype was observed a few times. V is TRBV6-1 and J is TRBJ1-5; 11 bases are shared with TRBD1. V shed 5 bases, J shed 2 bases, and the junction held 5 bases outside the gene matches. CDR1 and CDR2 from the germline V gene are MNHNS and SASEGT. The CDR3 spans 16 residues. The CDR3 reads CASSPGQGARNQPQHF. The CDR3, as DNA: TGTGCCAGCAGTCCAGGACAGGGGGCCCGCAATCAGCCCCAGCATTTT.

The chain employs TRBV12-3 or TRBV12-4 and TRBJ1-2; TRBD1 aligns across 7 bases. The V and J ends lost 4 bases and 1 base, in that order; junction bases with no gene match: 6. This CDR3 has 15 amino acids. In DNA, the CDR3 is TGTGCCAGCAGTTCATCGACAGGGATTAACTATGGCTACACCTTC. Amino acid sequence: CASSSSTGINYGYTF.

This clonotype has just one count. The chain is built from TRBV7-9 and TRBJ2-1, with D possibly being TRBD2 (5 bases). V was clipped by 7 bases and J by 2 bases, with 18 bases between them. In germline, CDR1 is SEHNR, CDR2 FQNEAQ (reference sequence). This CDR3 spans 16 amino acids. Here the CDR3 reads CASTRRSGIAYNEQFF. DNA of the CDR3: TGTGCCAGCACCAGGAGATCGGGGATAGCCTACAATGAGCAGTTCTTC.

This chain links TRBV29-1 with TRBJ2-2, with no clear D. Germline V lookup: CDR1 SQVTM, CDR2 ANQGSEA. Trimming pared 6 bases from V and 7 bases from J, leaving 15 bases between. This CDR3 is 13 amino acids long. The DNA of the CDR3 is TGCAGCGTCGCTTTTCGAGGCAACGGGGAGCTGTTTTTT. It codes for CSVAFRGNGELFF.

In its sample, this clonotype was seen a few times. This chain joins TRBV7-2 and TRBJ1-1; no clear D. The CDR3 length is 11 residues. Germline V gene sequence: CDR1 SGHTA, CDR2 FQGNSA. Trimming left V 5 bases short and J 6 bases short, with 7 bases between. The CDR3 region has the DNA TGTGCCAGCAGCCGGGTATCTGAAGCTTTCTTT. Its translation: CASSRVSEAFF.

The chain has TRBV20-1 and TRBJ2-1; weak D call: TRBD2 (6 bases). Deletions cut 0 bases from V and 4 bases from J, with 13 bases between. Germline CDR1 and CDR2: DFQATT and SNEGSKA (reference sequence). CDR3 length: 15 residues. The CDR3, as DNA: TGCAGTGCTAGAGAGTCGGGGGTAACTTACAATGAGCAGTTCTTC. This encodes CSARESGVTYNEQFF.

The chain is built from TRBV5-8 and TRBJ1-2; D may be TRBD1 (6 bases). Germline CDR1 reads SGHTS; CDR2 reads YDEGEE. Between the trimmed V and J ends, which lost 0 bases and 4 bases, there was a span of 13 bases. CDR3 length equals 15 residues. The CDR3 nucleotides are TGTGCCAGCAGCTTGGCCGCAGGGGCTGGCTATGGCTACACCTTC. This translates into CASSLAAGAGYGYTF. The full variable domain, in which reference TRBV5-8 and TRBJ1-2 provide the parts outside the CDR3, is EAGVTQSPTHLIKTRGQQATLRCSPISGHTSVYWYQQALGLGLQFLLWYDEGEERNRGNFPPRFSGRQFPNYSSELNVNALELEDSALYLCASSLAAGAGYGYTFGSGTRLTVV.

By frequency in the sample, this clonotype is medium-sized. The chain recombines TRBV6-1 with TRBJ1-2, with 7 bases lining up with TRBD1. This CDR3 has 12 amino acids. The trim removed 5 bases at V and 6 bases at J, leaving 3 bases unmatched. Germline CDR1 and CDR2: MNHNS and SASEGT. Here the CDR3 reads CASSRQGDGYTF. The CDR3 DNA reads TGTGCCAGCAGTCGGCAGGGGGATGGCTACACCTTC.

J is TRBJ2-2 and V is TRBV6-1; 11 nucleotides agree with TRBD2. There are 18 residues in the CDR3. With 7 bases clipped from V and 3 bases from J, the junction kept 13 bases outside the gene matches. Germline CDR1 MNHNS, CDR2 SASEGT. The CDR3 DNA reads as TGTGCCAGCATTCGAGGAATAGCGGGAGGGCCCGACACCGGGGAGCTGTTTTTT. It encodes CASIRGIAGGPDTGELFF.

This rearrangement joins TRBV24-1 to TRBJ2-3; tentative D call: TRBD2 (6 bases). The germline V and J ends were trimmed by 7 bases and 0 bases, with 13 bases remaining between them. This CDR3 is 15 amino acids long. The germline CDR1 and CDR2 sequences are KGHDR and SFDVKD. In DNA form, the CDR3 reads TGTGCCACCAGATCTCCCGGGAGTAGCACAGATACGCAGTATTTT. Translated: CATRSPGSSTDTQYF.

The chain carries TRBV6-1 and TRBJ1-2, with TRBD1 matching over 11 bases. V lost 7 bases to trimming and J lost 5 bases; unmatched junction nucleotides: 6. Germline assignment: CDR1 MNHNS and CDR2 SASEGT. The CDR3 is 14 amino acids. The CDR3 DNA follows: TGTGCCAGCAATCGTGGACAGGGGGCTTATGGCTACACCTTC. This sequence encodes CASNRGQGAYGYTF.

The chain carries TRBV2 and TRBJ2-7; no reliable D call. The CDR3 consists of 14 residues. Per the germline V gene, CDR1 is SNHLY and CDR2 is FYNNEI. V was pared by 1 base and J by 3 bases, with 10 bases between. CDR3 region: CASSEGWGYYEQYF. CDR3 DNA sequence: TGTGCCAGCAGTGAAGGGTGGGGATACTACGAGCAGTACTTC.

The CDR3 protein is CSARYFSGDRGYGYTF. DNA of the CDR3: TGCAGTGCTAGGTATTTCTCCGGGGACAGGGGCTATGGCTACACCTTC. The rearrangement uses TRBV20-1 and TRBJ1-2, with 10 positions matching TRBD1. V dropped 3 bases and J dropped 4; count of bases not matched to a gene: 11. Germline CDR1 reads DFQATT; CDR2 reads SNEGSKA (reference sequence). This CDR3 has 16 amino acids.

This clonotype was detected a few times. J is TRBJ1-5 and V is TRBV19; tentatively, D is TRBD1 (6 bases). CDR3 length: 15 residues. Trimming took 0 bases from V and 6 from J, leaving 12 bases between them. CDR1 and CDR2 from the germline V gene are LNHDA and SQIVND (reference sequence). The CDR3, as DNA: TGTGCCAGTAGTATAGACAGGGGAGGGAGTCAGCCCCAGCATTTT. Translated, it gives CASSIDRGGSQPQHF.

V is TRBV6-1 and J is TRBJ2-7; D possibly corresponds to TRBD1 (6 bases). CDR1 is MNHNS and CDR2 is SASEGT in the germline V gene. V was shortened by 6 bases and J by 0 bases, with 12 bases between the two germline ends. CDR3 length: 14 amino acids. CDR3 sequence: CASRWGHSSYEQYF. In DNA, the CDR3 is TGTGCCAGCAGATGGGGACACAGCTCCTACGAGCAGTACTTC.

This chain links TRBV6-1 with TRBJ2-1, with D tentatively TRBD2 (6 bases). Trimming shortened V by 0 bases and J by 2 bases, and 11 bases separated the two germline ends. CDR3 length equals 16 residues. Germline CDR1 MNHNS, CDR2 SASEGT. The CDR3 DNA is TGTGCCAGCAGTGAAGCGGGGGGAGGCCCCTACAATGAGCAGTTCTTC. Translation gives CASSEAGGGPYNEQFF.